This T cell receptor beta chain emerged from a study of blood T cell repertoires in COVID-19. The wider study: Sites across the United States, Italy and Spain contributed samples from acute and convalescent COVID-19. In each case, the material was cDNA or gDNA derived from T cells, B-cell-depleted T cells, or PBMCs.

Followed longitudinally, the Seattle patients had been enrolled during active infection. Original processing notes: Amplification with reference gene primers provided the estimates of nucleated cell counts. Method: immunoSEQ multiplex PCR; TCRdb's copy keeps in-frame clones and lacks some. The V and J calls and clone size are taken from that table; D and trimming were inferred from the DNA. Of some 300,000 clones listed, 86% are singletons. The CDR3 has 14 residues. CDR1 and CDR2 (germline): SGDLS, YYNGEE. The V end was cut by 1 base, the J end by 3 bases, with 11 bases between. This chain uses TRBV9 with TRBJ2-7, with D tentatively TRBD2 (6 bases). The sample comprised peripheral blood. The receptor was isolated from a woman between 70 and 85 years old with COVID-19, enrolled during active disease. The CDR3 coding sequence is TGTGCCAGCAGCGTATCGGAGGGGAACTACGAGCAGTACTTC. Residues: CASSVSEGNYEQYF.